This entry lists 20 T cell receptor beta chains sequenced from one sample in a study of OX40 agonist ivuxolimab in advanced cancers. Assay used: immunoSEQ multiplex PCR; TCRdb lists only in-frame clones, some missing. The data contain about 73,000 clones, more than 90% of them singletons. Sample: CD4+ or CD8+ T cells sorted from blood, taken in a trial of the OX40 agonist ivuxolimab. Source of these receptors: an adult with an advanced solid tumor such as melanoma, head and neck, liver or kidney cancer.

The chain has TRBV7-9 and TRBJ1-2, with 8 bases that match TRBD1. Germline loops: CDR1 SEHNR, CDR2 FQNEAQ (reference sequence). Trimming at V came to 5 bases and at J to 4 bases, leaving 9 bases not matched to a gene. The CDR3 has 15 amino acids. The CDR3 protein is CASSPGAGGIYGYTF. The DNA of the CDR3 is TGTGCCAGCAGCCCGGGGGCAGGGGGCATCTATGGCTACACCTTC.

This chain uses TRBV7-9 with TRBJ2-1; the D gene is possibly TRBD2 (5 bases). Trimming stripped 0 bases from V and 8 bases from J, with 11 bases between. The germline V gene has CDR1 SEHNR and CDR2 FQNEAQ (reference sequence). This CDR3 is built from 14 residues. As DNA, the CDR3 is TGTGCCAGCAGCTTAGCGGCTAGCCCCCATGAGCAGTTCTTC. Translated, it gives CASSLAASPHEQFF.

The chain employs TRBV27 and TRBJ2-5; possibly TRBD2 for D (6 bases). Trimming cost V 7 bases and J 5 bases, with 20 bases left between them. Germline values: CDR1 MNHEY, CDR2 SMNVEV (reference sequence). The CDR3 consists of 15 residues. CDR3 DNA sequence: TGTGCCAGCACCCATTACTCGGGGGTAGGCGAGACCCAGTACTTC. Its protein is CASTHYSGVGETQYF.

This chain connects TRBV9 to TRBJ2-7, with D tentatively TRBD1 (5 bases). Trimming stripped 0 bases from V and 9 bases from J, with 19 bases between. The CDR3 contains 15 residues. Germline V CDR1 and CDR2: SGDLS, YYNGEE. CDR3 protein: CASSVGSGQGVRQYF. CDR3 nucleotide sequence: TGTGCCAGCAGCGTAGGCTCTGGGCAGGGTGTTCGGCAGTACTTC.

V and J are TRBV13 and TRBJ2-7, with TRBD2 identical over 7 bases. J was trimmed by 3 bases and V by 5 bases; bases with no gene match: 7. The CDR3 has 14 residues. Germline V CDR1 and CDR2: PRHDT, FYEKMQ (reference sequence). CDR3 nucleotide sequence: TGTGCCAGCAGCCCGGGGAGGGGTAACTACGAGCAGTACTTC. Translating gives CASSPGRGNYEQYF. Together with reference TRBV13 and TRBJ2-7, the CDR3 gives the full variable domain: AAGVIQSPRHLIKEKRETATLKCYPIPRHDTVYWYQQGPGQDPQFLISFYEKMQSDKGSIPDRFSAQQFSDYHSELNMSSLELGDSALYFCASSPGRGNYEQYFGPGTRLTVT.

CDR3 DNA: TGTGCCAGCAGCTACAGGACAGGGGGCTACAATGAGCAGTTCTTC. Its translation: CASSYRTGGYNEQFF. The chain recombines TRBV11-3 with TRBJ2-1; 10 positions agree with TRBD1. CDR3 size: 15 residues. V lost 4 bases to trimming and J lost 3 bases; unmatched junction nucleotides: 3. The germline CDR1 and CDR2 sequences are SGHNT and YENEEA.

The CDR3 reads CASSIPRYEGEQFF. The CDR3 nucleotides read TGTGCCAGTAGTATACCCAGGTATGAAGGTGAGCAGTTCTTC. The rearrangement uses TRBV19 and TRBJ2-1; no reliable D call. V shed 2 bases and J shed 9 bases, with 14 bases lying between them. This CDR3 comprises 14 residues. Germline assignment: CDR1 LNHDA and CDR2 SQIVND (reference sequence).

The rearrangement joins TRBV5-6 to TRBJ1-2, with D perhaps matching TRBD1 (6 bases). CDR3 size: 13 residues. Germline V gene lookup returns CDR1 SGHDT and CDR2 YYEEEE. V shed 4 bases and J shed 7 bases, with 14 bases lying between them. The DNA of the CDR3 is TGTGCCAGCAGCCTCAGTGGGGGCCGTGGCTACACCTTC. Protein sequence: CASSLSGGRGYTF.

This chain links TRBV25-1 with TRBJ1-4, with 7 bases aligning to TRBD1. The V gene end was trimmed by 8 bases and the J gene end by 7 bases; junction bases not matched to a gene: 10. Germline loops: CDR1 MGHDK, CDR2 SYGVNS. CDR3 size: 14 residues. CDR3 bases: TGTGCCAGCGCATTACAGGGGCCCGGTGAAAAACTGTTTTTT. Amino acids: CASALQGPGEKLFF.

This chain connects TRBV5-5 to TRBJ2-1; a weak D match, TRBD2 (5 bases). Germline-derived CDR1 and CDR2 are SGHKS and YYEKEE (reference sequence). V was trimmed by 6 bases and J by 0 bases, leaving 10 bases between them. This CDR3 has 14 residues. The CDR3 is CASTLGASYNEQFF. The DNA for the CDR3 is TGTGCCAGCACTCTGGGAGCCTCCTACAATGAGCAGTTCTTC.

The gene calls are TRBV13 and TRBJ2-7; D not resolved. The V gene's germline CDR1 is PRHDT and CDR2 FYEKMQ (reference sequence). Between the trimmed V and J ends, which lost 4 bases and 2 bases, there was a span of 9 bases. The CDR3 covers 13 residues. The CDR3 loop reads CASSSDGPYEQYF. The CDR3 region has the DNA TGTGCCAGCAGCTCCGACGGGCCCTACGAGCAGTACTTC.

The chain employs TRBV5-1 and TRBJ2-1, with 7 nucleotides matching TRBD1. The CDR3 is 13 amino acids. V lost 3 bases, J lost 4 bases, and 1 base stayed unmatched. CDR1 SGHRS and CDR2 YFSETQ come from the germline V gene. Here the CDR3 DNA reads TGCGCCAGCAGCTGGACAGGATACAATGAGCAGTTCTTC. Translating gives CASSWTGYNEQFF.

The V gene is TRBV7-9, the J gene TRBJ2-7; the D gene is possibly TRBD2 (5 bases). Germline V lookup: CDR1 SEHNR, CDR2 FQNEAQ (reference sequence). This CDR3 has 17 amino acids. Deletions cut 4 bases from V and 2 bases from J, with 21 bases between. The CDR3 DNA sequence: TGTGCCAGCAGCTCGATCGCTCCGAGCGGAAGGACCTACGAGCAGTACTTC. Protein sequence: CASSSIAPSGRTYEQYF.

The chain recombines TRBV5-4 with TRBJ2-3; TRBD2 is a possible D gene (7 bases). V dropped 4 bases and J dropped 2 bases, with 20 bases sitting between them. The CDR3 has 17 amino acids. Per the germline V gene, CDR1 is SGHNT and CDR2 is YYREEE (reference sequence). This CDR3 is CASSPTLGGRSTDTQYF. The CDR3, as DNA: TGTGCCAGCAGCCCTACGCTGGGGGGGCGCTCCACAGATACGCAGTATTTT.

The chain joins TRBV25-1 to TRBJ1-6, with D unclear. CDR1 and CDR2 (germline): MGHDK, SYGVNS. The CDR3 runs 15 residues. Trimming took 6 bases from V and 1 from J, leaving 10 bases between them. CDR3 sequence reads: CASRGSQSYNSPLHF. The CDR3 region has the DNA TGTGCCAGCAGAGGCAGCCAGTCCTATAATTCACCCCTCCACTTT.

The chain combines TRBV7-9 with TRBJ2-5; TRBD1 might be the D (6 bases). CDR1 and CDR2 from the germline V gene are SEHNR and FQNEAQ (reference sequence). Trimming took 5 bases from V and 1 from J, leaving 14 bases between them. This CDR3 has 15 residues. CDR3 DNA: TGTGCCAGCAGCGCAACCAGGGGAACCCAAGAGACCCAGTACTTC. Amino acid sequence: CASSATRGTQETQYF. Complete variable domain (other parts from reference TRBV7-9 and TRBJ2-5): DTGVSQNPRHKITKRGQNVTFRCDPISEHNRLYWYRQTLGQGPEFLTYFQNEAQLEKSRLLSDRFSAERPKGSFSTLEIQRTEQGDSAMYLCASSATRGTQETQYFGPGTRLLVL.

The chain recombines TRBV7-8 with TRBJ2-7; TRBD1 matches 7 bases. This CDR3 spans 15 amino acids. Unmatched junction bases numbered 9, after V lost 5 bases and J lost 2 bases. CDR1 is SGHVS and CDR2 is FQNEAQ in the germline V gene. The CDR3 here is CASSHRDSTTYEQYF. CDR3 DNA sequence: TGTGCCAGCAGCCATCGGGACAGTACCACCTACGAGCAGTACTTC.

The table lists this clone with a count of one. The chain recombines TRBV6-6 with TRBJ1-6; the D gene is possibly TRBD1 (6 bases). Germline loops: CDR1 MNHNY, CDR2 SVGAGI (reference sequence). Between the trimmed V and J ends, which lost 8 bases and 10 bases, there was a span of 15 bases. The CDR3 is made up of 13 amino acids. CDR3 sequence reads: CASRQGGGSPLHF. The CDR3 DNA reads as TGTGCCAGCCGCCAGGGCGGGGGCTCACCCCTCCACTTT.

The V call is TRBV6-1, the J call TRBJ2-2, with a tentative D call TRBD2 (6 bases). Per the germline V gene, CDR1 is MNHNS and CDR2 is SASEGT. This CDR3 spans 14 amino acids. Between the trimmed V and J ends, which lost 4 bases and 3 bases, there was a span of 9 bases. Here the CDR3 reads CASSVGGDTGELFF. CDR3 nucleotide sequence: TGTGCCAGCAGTGTAGGCGGGGACACCGGGGAGCTGTTTTTT.

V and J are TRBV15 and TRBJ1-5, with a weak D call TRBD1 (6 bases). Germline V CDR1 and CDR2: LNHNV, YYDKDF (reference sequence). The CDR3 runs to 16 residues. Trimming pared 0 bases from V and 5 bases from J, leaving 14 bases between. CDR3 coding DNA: TGTGCCACCAGCAGAGATACAGGGTGGATTTATCAGCCCCAGCATTTT. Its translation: CATSRDTGWIYQPQHF.